These 27 T cell receptor beta chains came from one sample sequenced in a study of shared clonotypes between healthy human individuals. Some clones are missing from TCRdb's copy, which holds only in-frame ones; the method was immunoSEQ multiplex PCR. This table holds under 2,000,000 clones, less than 95% found once. The naive CD8 fraction comprised CD45RO-negative cells positively selected for CCR7 and excluded terminally differentiated effector memory CD45RA+ cells. Sequenced material: naive CD8+ T cells sorted from blood. The receptors stem from a man aged 18-30 years in good health.

The rearrangement links TRBV5-4 to TRBJ2-5, with TRBD2 as a possible D gene (6 bases). The CDR3 is 17 amino acids. Germline-derived CDR1 and CDR2 are SGHNT and YYREEE (reference sequence). V was pared by 0 bases and J by 0 bases, with 15 bases between. The CDR3 DNA reads as TGTGCCAGCAGCTTGGGGTTAGCGGAGAAGTACCAAGAGACCCAGTACTTC. Protein: CASSLGLAEKYQETQYF. Filled out from reference TRBV5-4 and TRBJ2-5, the complete variable domain reads ETGVTQSPTHLIKTRGQQVTLRCSSQSGHNTVSWYQQALGQGPQFIFQYYREEENGRGNFPPRFSGLQFPNYSSELNVNALELDDSALYLCASSLGLAEKYQETQYFGPGTRLLVL.

V usage is TRBV6-1 and J usage is TRBJ2-7, with D unresolved. The CDR3 contains 15 residues. The germline CDR1 and CDR2 sequences are MNHNS and SASEGT. Trimming shortened V by 1 base and J by 2 bases, and 12 bases separated the two germline ends. The CDR3 loop reads CASSEGRAGAYEQYF. CDR3 bases: TGTGCCAGCAGTGAAGGACGGGCAGGCGCCTACGAGCAGTACTTC.

A remark on this clone: This sample includes further DNA sequences coding for the same CDR3. The chain uses TRBV5-1 and TRBJ2-7, with 7 bases matching TRBD2. The CDR3 is 14 amino acids. Germline assignment: CDR1 SGHRS and CDR2 YFSETQ. V lost 0 bases, J lost 2 bases, and 2 bases stayed unmatched. In nucleotides, the CDR3 is TGCGCCAGCAGCTTGGGGGCGGGAGCCTACGAGCAGTACTTC. It specifies CASSLGAGAYEQYF.

This rearrangement joins TRBV4-1 to TRBJ2-3; D uncertain. The CDR3 has 14 residues. V lost 2 bases and J lost 2, with 8 bases in between. In germline, CDR1 is MGHRA, CDR2 YSYEKL. This chain's CDR3 is CASSQKKSTDTQYF. The CDR3 nucleotides are TGCGCCAGCAGCCAAAAAAAGTCCACAGATACGCAGTATTTT.

Of note for this clone: Other nucleotide sequences in the sample specify the same CDR3. The genes are TRBV27 and TRBJ1-2; no clear D gene. Germline CDR1 MNHEY, CDR2 SMNVEV (reference sequence). V was cut by 3 bases and J by 4 bases, with 9 bases left in between. This CDR3 has 13 residues. CDR3 residues: CASSFGRTYGYTF. CDR3 coding DNA: TGTGCCAGCAGTTTTGGGAGGACCTATGGCTACACCTTC.

The V gene is TRBV4-3, the J gene TRBJ1-1, with no clear D. In germline, CDR1 is LGHNA, CDR2 YSLEER. The CDR3 totals 13 residues. V was clipped by 3 bases and J by 1 base, with 6 bases between them. The CDR3 is CASSQVQNTEAFF. The CDR3, as DNA: TGCGCCAGCAGCCAGGTACAGAACACTGAAGCTTTCTTT.

The J gene is TRBJ2-3, the V gene TRBV27; D remains unclear. This CDR3 is 17 amino acids long. Germline V CDR1 and CDR2: MNHEY, SMNVEV (reference sequence). V lost 5 bases and J lost 1, with 19 bases in between. CDR3 sequence (DNA): TGTGCCAGCAGTGTGAATACCCAACCGGGTCGCACAGATACGCAGTATTTT. Translation: CASSVNTQPGRTDTQYF.

Points on this clone: The same CDR3 is also encoded by other DNA sequences in this sample. The chain has TRBV7-9 and TRBJ2-7; D perhaps matches TRBD2 (5 bases). V lost 1 base, J lost 4 bases, and 8 bases lay in between. CDR3 length: 13 residues. Per the germline V gene, CDR1 is SEHNR and CDR2 is FQNEAQ (reference sequence). The CDR3 loop is CASSLVPGYEQYF. In nucleotides, the CDR3 is TGTGCCAGCAGCTTAGTTCCGGGGTACGAGCAGTACTTC.

The CDR3 is CASSERGLEEQYF. The CDR3 coding sequence is TGTGCCTCTAGCGAGAGGGGACTAGAAGAGCAGTACTTC. V gene TRBV30 combines with J gene TRBJ2-7, with 8 bases that match TRBD2. The CDR3 sequence is 13 residues long. Germline trimming cut 7 bases from V and 7 bases from J; bases unmatched to any gene: 12. Germline-derived CDR1 and CDR2 are GTSNPN and SVGIG (reference sequence).

This clone occurred once. This rearrangement joins TRBV5-4 to TRBJ1-2; TRBD1 is a possible D gene (5 bases). V lost 1 base, J lost 8 bases, and 24 bases lay in between. The CDR3 length is 17 residues. Germline V gene sequence: CDR1 SGHNT, CDR2 YYREEE (reference sequence). The CDR3 reads CASSLITGPLDPRGYTF. The CDR3 DNA follows: TGTGCCAGCAGCTTGATAACGGGGCCCCTGGATCCTCGGGGCTACACCTTC.

This rearrangement joins TRBV19 to TRBJ1-2; D is ambiguous. The CDR3 runs to 13 residues. Germline lookup yields CDR1 LNHDA and CDR2 SQIVND (reference sequence). The V and J ends lost 3 bases and 11 bases respectively, with 16 bases between them. The CDR3 nucleotides are TGTGCCAGTAGTATCGAGGGCGTAAGTGGGTACACCTTC. It translates to CASSIEGVSGYTF.

In this sample, this clone turned up once. The V call is TRBV5-5, the J call TRBJ2-7, with a weak D call TRBD1 (5 bases). The V gene lost 1 base and the J gene lost 3 bases, with 11 bases spanning the gap. The CDR3 sequence is 14 residues long. Germline V CDR1 and CDR2: SGHKS, YYEKEE (reference sequence). The CDR3 region is CASSLQGDGYEQYF. In nucleotides, the CDR3 is TGTGCCAGCAGCTTGCAAGGGGATGGCTACGAGCAGTACTTC.

The CDR3 region is CASSHNGGSYNEQFF. The CDR3 DNA follows: TGTGCCAGCAGCCACAACGGGGGCTCCTACAATGAGCAGTTCTTC. V and J are TRBV7-9 and TRBJ2-1; D may be TRBD2 (6 bases). The CDR3 covers 15 residues. V dropped 5 bases and J dropped 0 bases, with 11 bases sitting between them. CDR1 is SEHNR and CDR2 is FQNEAQ in the germline V gene (reference sequence).

The rearrangement links TRBV13 to TRBJ2-7; 7 bases map to TRBD2. Germline CDR1 PRHDT, CDR2 FYEKMQ (reference sequence). The CDR3 spans 15 residues. V shed 4 bases, J shed 0 bases, and the junction held 6 bases outside the gene matches. CDR3 region: CASSSGGPSSYEQYF. In nucleotides, the CDR3 is TGTGCCAGCAGCTCGGGGGGACCGAGCTCCTACGAGCAGTACTTC.

The chain is built from TRBV19 and TRBJ2-7; 7 bases map to TRBD2. CDR1 and CDR2 (germline): LNHDA, SQIVND (reference sequence). After removal of 3 bases from V and 7 bases from J, the junction contained 15 bases not matched to a gene. The CDR3 is made up of 16 amino acids. CDR3 nucleotide sequence: TGTGCCAGTAGTATCGGACTAGTTCCTGGGGTTAGTGAGCAGTACTTC. Translation: CASSIGLVPGVSEQYF.

The chain recombines TRBV30 with TRBJ2-1, with 8 bases fitting TRBD2. V was clipped by 3 bases and J by 0 bases; unmatched bases: 13. The CDR3 covers 18 residues. The germline CDR1 and CDR2 sequences are GTSNPN and SVGIG (reference sequence). The CDR3: CAWRRSEGSGSSYNEQFF. DNA for the CDR3: TGTGCCTGGAGAAGATCTGAGGGGAGCGGGAGCTCCTACAATGAGCAGTTCTTC.

The chain joins TRBV21-1 to TRBJ1-1. TRBV21-1 is recorded as a pseudogene. The CDR3 runs to 15 residues. CDR3 in DNA: TGTGCCAGCAGCAAGCGGGGCAGGGCGAACACTGAAGCTTTCTTT. Protein sequence: CASSKRGRANTEAFF.

This clone was seen only once. The chain carries TRBV7-9 and TRBJ2-3, with 7 nucleotides matching TRBD1. V shed 3 bases and J 4 bases; nucleotides not matched to a gene: 10. The V gene's germline CDR1 is SEHNR and CDR2 FQNEAQ (reference sequence). The CDR3 consists of 16 residues. Written as DNA, the CDR3 is TGTGCCAGCAGCTTTTTCCTCCGGGACAGCGCAGATACGCAGTATTTT. This gives the protein CASSFFLRDSADTQYF.

This sequence joins TRBV7-2 and TRBJ2-1; D unclear. This CDR3 has 14 residues. V was shortened by 4 bases and J by 6 bases, with 13 bases between the two germline ends. CDR1 is SGHTA and CDR2 is FQGNSA in the germline V gene. CDR3 in DNA: TGTGCCAGCAGCTATTCCGGTGCCTTCAATGAGCAGTTCTTC. Translated: CASSYSGAFNEQFF.

Regarding this clone: This sample also contains other DNA sequences that code for the same CDR3. This chain joins TRBV27 and TRBJ2-1, with 7 bases identical to TRBD2. The J segment lost 1 base and the V segment lost 0 bases, leaving 6 bases of the junction unmatched. Germline V gene data show CDR1 as MNHEY and CDR2 as SMNVEV (reference sequence). This CDR3 is built from 17 residues. The CDR3 region is CASSLSSSGESYNEQFF. CDR3 coding DNA: TGTGCCAGCAGTTTATCGTCCAGCGGGGAATCCTACAATGAGCAGTTCTTC.

The chain has TRBV29-1 and TRBJ1-1, with D unclear. Germline values: CDR1 SQVTM, CDR2 ANQGSEA. Trimming cost V 4 bases and J 6 bases, with 12 bases left between them. The CDR3 has 12 amino acids. The CDR3 DNA is TGCAGCGTTGTGGAGGAGTGGGCTGAAGCTTTCTTT. Translating it yields CSVVEEWAEAFF.

The genes are TRBV7-9 and TRBJ1-2; 7 bases line up with TRBD1. V shed 3 bases, J shed 6 bases, and the junction held 4 bases outside the gene matches. The germline gives CDR1 SEHNR, CDR2 FQNEAQ (reference sequence). This CDR3 contains 13 residues. The CDR3 protein is CASSFGGGDGYTF. As DNA, the CDR3 is TGTGCCAGCAGCTTCGGAGGGGGCGATGGCTACACCTTC.

The chain uses TRBV5-6 and TRBJ2-1; TRBD2 matches 9 bases. The junction had 6 bases not matched to a gene; V was cut back by 2 bases and J by 3 bases. The CDR3 runs to 16 residues. CDR1 and CDR2 (germline): SGHDT, YYEEEE. The CDR3 here is CASSFGTSKNYNEQFF. Written as DNA, the CDR3 is TGTGCCAGCAGCTTCGGGACTAGCAAGAACTACAATGAGCAGTTCTTC. The variable domain in full, completed from reference TRBV5-6 and TRBJ2-1, reads DAGVTQSPTHLIKTRGQQVTLRCSPKSGHDTVSWYQQALGQGPQFIFQYYEEEERQRGNFPDRFSGHQFPNYSSELNVNALLLGDSALYLCASSFGTSKNYNEQFFGPGTRLTVL.

J is TRBJ2-7 and V is TRBV7-2, with D perhaps TRBD2 (5 bases). The germline V and J ends were trimmed by 1 base and 5 bases, with 12 bases remaining between them. The CDR3 contains 14 residues. Germline V gene sequence: CDR1 SGHTA, CDR2 FQGNSA. The CDR3 spells CASSLETRSNEQYF. The CDR3 DNA reads as TGTGCCAGCAGCTTAGAAACTAGATCCAACGAGCAGTACTTC.

The rearrangement uses TRBV7-9 and TRBJ2-1, with TRBD2 matching over 12 bases. Germline loops: CDR1 SEHNR, CDR2 FQNEAQ (reference sequence). CDR3 size: 15 residues. V dropped 3 bases and J dropped 8; count of bases not matched to a gene: 5. The CDR3 region has the DNA TGTGCCAGCAGCTTGTCCACTAGCGGGGGGCATGAGCAGTTCTTC. It is translated as CASSLSTSGGHEQFF. Variable domain in full (rest from reference TRBV7-9 and TRBJ2-1): DTGVSQNPRHKITKRGQNVTFRCDPISEHNRLYWYRQTLGQGPEFLTYFQNEAQLEKSRLLSDRFSAERPKGSFSTLEIQRTEQGDSAMYLCASSLSTSGGHEQFFGPGTRLTVL.

This chain connects TRBV7-2 to TRBJ2-1; TRBD2 matches 14 bases. The CDR3 is made up of 18 amino acids. Germline V lookup: CDR1 SGHTA, CDR2 FQGNSA. The junction had 6 bases not matched to a gene; V was cut back by 3 bases and J by 2 bases. The CDR3 DNA follows: TGTGCCAGCAGCTTTGGACTAGCGGGAGGTGGAGCCTACAATGAGCAGTTCTTC. Translated: CASSFGLAGGGAYNEQFF.

This clone was recorded once. The same CDR3 also results from other DNA sequences found in this sample. The chain joins TRBV5-8 to TRBJ2-7, with 9 bases matching TRBD1. Germline CDR1 and CDR2: SGHTS and YDEGEE. V shed 4 bases and J 2 bases; nucleotides not matched to a gene: 4. This CDR3 is built from 14 residues. CDR3: CASSLGQGPYEQYF. The CDR3 DNA reads TGTGCCAGCAGCCTAGGACAGGGGCCCTACGAGCAGTACTTC.